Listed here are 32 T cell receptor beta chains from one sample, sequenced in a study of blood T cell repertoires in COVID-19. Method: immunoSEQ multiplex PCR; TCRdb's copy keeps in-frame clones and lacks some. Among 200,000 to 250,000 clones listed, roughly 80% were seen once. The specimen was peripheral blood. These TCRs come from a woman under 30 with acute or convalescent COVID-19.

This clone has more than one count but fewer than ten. The CDR3 sequence: CASSDNSNQPQHF. The CDR3 DNA reads TGTGCCAGCAGTGATAATAGCAATCAGCCCCAGCATTTT. The V and J genes are TRBV2 and TRBJ1-5; D ambiguous. In germline, CDR1 is SNHLY, CDR2 FYNNEI. The V end lost 3 bases, the J end lost 0 bases, and 3 bases lay between the germline ends. This CDR3 has 13 residues.

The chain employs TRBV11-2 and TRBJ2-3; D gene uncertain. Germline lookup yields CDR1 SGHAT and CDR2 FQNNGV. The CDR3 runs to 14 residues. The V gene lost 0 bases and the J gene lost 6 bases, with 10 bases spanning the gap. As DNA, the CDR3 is TGTGCCAGCAGCTTAGATCCAGGCAGCGATACGCAGTATTTT. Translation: CASSLDPGSDTQYF.

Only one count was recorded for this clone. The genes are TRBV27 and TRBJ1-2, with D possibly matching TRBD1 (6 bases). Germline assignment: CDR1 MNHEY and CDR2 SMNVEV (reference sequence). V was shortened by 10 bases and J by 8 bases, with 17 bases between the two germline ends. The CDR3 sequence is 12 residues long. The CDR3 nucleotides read TGTGCCACCCGTCAGGGGTCCGGGGGCTACACCTTC. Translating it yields CATRQGSGGYTF.

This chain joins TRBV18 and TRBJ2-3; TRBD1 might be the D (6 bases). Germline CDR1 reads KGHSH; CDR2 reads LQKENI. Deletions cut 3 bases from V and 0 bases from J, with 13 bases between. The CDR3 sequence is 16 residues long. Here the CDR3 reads CASSPRRTASTDTQYF. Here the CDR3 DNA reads TGTGCCAGCTCACCCCGGAGGACAGCGAGCACAGATACGCAGTATTTT.

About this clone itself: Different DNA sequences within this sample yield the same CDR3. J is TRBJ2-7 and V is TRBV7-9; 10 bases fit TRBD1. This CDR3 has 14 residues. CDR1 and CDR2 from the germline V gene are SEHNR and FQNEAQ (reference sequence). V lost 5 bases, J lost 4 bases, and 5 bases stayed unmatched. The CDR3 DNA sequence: TGTGCCAGCAGCCCAAGGACAGGGGGGTACGAGCAGTACTTC. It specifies CASSPRTGGYEQYF.

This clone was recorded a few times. CDR3 DNA sequence: TGTGCTAGTGGTTTGGGACTAGCGGGATCCACCGGGGAGCTGTTTTTT. Translated, it gives CASGLGLAGSTGELFF. V is TRBV12-5 and J is TRBJ2-2, with 11 positions matching TRBD2. CDR1 is LGHNT and CDR2 is FRNRAP in the germline V gene. V was clipped by 1 base and J by 4 bases; unmatched bases: 2. CDR3 length: 16 amino acids.

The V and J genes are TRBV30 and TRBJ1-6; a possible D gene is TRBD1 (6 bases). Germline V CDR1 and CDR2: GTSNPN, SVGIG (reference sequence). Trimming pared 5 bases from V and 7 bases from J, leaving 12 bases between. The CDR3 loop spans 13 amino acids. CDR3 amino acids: CAWGDIANSPLHF. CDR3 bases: TGTGCCTGGGGGGACATCGCAAATTCACCCCTCCACTTT.

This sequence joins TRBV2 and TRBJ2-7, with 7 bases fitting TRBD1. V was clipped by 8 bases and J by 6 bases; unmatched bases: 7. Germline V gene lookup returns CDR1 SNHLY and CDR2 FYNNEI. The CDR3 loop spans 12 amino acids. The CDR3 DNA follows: TGTGCCAGCGACAGGGTCTCTCCCGAGCAGTACTTC. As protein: CASDRVSPEQYF.

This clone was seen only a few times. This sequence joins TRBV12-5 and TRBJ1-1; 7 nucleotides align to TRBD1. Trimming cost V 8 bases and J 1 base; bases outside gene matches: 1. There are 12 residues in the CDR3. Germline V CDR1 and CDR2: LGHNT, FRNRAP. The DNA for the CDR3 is TGTGCTAGTCACAGGGGGAACACTGAAGCTTTCTTT. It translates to CASHRGNTEAFF.

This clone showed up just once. The CDR3 nucleotides read TGTGCCAGCAGCTTAGCCCTCAATCAGCCCCAGCATTTT. This gives the protein CASSLALNQPQHF. The chain carries TRBV7-2 and TRBJ1-5, with unresolved D. CDR3 size: 13 residues. Germline CDR1 is SGHTA and CDR2 is FQGNSA. V was clipped by 0 bases and J by 3 bases, with 3 bases between them.

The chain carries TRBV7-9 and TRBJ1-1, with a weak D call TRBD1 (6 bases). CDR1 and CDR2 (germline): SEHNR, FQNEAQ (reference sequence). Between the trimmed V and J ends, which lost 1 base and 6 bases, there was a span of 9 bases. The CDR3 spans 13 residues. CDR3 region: CASSLEGEPEAFF. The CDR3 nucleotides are TGTGCCAGCAGCTTAGAGGGGGAGCCTGAAGCTTTCTTT.

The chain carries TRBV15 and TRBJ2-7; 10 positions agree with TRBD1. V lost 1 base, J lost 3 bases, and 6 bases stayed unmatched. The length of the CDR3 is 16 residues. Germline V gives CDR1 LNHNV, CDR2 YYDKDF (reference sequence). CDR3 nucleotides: TGTGCCACCAGCAGAGCCCCAGGACAGGGGGACTACGAGCAGTACTTC. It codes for CATSRAPGQGDYEQYF.

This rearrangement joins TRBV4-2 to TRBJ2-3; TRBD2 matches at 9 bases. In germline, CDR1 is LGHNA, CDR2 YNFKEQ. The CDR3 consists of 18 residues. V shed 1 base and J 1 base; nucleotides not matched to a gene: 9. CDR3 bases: TGTGCCAGCAGCCAAGGTTTATGGGAGCGGGAGGGCACAGATACGCAGTATTTT. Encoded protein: CASSQGLWEREGTDTQYF.

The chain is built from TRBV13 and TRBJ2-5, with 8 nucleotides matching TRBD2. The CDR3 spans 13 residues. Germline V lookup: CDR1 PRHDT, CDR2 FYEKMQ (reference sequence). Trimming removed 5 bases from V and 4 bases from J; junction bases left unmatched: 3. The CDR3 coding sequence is TGTGCCAGCAGCCTAAGCGGGGGAGAGACCCAGTACTTC. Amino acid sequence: CASSLSGGETQYF.

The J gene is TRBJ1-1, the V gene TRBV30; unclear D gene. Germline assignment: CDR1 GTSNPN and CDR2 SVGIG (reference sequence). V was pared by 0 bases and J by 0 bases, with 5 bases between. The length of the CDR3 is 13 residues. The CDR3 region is CAWSVIVNTEAFF. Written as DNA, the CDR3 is TGTGCCTGGAGTGTAATCGTGAACACTGAAGCTTTCTTT.

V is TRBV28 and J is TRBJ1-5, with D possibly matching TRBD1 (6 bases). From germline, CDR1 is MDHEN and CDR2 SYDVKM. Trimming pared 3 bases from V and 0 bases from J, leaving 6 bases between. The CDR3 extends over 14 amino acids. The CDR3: CASSLDSSNQPQHF. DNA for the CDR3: TGTGCCAGCAGTTTGGACAGTAGCAATCAGCCCCAGCATTTT.

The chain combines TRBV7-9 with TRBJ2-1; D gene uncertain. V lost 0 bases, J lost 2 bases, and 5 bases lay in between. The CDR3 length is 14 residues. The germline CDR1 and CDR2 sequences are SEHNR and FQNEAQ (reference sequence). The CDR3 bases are TGTGCCAGCAGCTTAGCTAGCCCCTACAATGAGCAGTTCTTC. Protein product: CASSLASPYNEQFF. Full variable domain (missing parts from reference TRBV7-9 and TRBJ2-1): DTGVSQNPRHKITKRGQNVTFRCDPISEHNRLYWYRQTLGQGPEFLTYFQNEAQLEKSRLLSDRFSAERPKGSFSTLEIQRTEQGDSAMYLCASSLASPYNEQFFGPGTRLTVL.

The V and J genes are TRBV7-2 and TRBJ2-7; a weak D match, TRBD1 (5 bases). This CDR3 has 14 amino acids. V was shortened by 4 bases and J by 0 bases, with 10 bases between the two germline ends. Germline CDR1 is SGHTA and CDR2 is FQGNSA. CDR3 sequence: CASSYKGPSYEQYF. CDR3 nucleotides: TGTGCCAGCAGCTACAAGGGGCCCTCCTACGAGCAGTACTTC.

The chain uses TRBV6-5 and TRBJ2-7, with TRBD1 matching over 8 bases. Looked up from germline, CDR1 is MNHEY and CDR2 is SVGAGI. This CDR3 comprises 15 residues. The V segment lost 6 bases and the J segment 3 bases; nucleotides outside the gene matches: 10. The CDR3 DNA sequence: TGTGCCAGCAGCAACTCGGACAGGGCCTACTACGAGCAGTACTTC. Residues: CASSNSDRAYYEQYF.

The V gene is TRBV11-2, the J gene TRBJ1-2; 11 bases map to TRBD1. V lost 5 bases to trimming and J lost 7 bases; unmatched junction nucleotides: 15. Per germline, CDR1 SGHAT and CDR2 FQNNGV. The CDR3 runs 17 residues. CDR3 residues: CASSPRTGGAVISGYTF. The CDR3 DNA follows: TGTGCCAGCAGCCCTAGGACAGGGGGCGCGGTGATCTCTGGCTACACCTTC.

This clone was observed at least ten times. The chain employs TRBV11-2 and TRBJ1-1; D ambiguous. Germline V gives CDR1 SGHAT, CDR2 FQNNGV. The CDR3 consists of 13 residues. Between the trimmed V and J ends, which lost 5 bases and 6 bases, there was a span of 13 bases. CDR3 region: CASSRTAAAEAFF. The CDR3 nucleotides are TGTGCCAGCAGCCGCACCGCCGCGGCTGAAGCTTTCTTT. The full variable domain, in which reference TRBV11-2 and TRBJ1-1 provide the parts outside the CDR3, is EAGVAQSPRYKIIEKRQSVAFWCNPISGHATLYWYQQILGQGPKLLIQFQNNGVVDDSQLPKDRFSAERLKGVDSTLKIQPAKLEDSAVYLCASSRTAAAEAFFGQGTRLTVV.

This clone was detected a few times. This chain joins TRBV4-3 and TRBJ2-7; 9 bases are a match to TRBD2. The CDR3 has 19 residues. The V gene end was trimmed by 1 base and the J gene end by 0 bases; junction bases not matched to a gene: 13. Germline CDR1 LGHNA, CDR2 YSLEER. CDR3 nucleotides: TGCGCCAGCAGCCAAGTAAAGGCGACTAGCGGCCTTTCCTCCTACGAGCAGTACTTC. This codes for CASSQVKATSGLSSYEQYF.

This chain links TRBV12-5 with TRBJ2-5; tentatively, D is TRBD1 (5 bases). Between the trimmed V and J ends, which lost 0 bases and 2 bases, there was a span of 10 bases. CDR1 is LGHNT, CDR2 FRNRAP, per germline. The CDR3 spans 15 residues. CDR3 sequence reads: CASGLVQERQETQYF. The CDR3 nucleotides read TGTGCTAGTGGTTTGGTACAGGAGAGACAAGAGACCCAGTACTTC.

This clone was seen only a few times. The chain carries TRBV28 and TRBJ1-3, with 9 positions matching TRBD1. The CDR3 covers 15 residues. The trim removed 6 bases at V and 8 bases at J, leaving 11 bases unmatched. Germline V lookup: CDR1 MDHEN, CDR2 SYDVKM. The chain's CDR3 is CASRLRDRDIYTIYF. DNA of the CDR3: TGTGCCAGCAGGCTCCGGGACAGGGATATCTACACCATATATTTT.

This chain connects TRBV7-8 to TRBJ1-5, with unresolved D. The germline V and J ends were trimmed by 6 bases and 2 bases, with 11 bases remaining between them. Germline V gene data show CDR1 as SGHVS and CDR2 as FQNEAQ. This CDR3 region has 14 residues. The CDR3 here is CASSTTLGNQPQHF. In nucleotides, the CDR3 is TGTGCCAGCAGTACGACACTCGGCAATCAGCCCCAGCATTTT. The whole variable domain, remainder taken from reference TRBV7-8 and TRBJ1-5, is GAGVSQSPRYKVAKRGQDVALRCDPISGHVSLFWYQQALGQGPEFLTYFQNEAQLDKSGLPSDRFFAERPEGSVSTLKIQRTQQEDSAVYLCASSTTLGNQPQHFGDGTRLSIL.

In nucleotides, the CDR3 is TGTGCCAGCAGCGCCCAGACAGGGGGTAGAACTGAAGCTTTCTTT. It translates to CASSAQTGGRTEAFF. This chain uses TRBV11-1 with TRBJ1-1, with TRBD1 matching 9 bases. The CDR3 length is 15 residues. CDR1 and CDR2 from the germline V gene are SGHAT and FQDESV (reference sequence). Trimming cost V 5 bases and J 5 bases; bases outside gene matches: 9.

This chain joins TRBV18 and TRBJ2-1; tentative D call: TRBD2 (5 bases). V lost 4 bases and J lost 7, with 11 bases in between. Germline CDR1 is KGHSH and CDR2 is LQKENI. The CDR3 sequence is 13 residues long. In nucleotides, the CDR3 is TGTGCCAGCTCACTGATCGGGGATAATGAGCAGTTCTTC. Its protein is CASSLIGDNEQFF.

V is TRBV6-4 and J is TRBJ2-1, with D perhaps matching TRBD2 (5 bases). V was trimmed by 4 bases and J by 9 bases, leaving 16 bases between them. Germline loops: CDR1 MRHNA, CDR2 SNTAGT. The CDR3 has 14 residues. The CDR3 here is CASSVRLEGTEQFF. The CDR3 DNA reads TGTGCCAGCAGTGTAAGACTCGAGGGCACTGAGCAGTTCTTC.

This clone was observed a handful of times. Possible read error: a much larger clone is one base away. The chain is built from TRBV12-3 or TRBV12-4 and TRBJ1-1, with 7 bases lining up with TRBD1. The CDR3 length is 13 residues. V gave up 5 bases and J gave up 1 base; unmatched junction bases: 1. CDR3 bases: TGTGCCAGCAGTAGACAGGGGAACACTGAAGCTTTCTTT. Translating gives CASSRQGNTEAFF.

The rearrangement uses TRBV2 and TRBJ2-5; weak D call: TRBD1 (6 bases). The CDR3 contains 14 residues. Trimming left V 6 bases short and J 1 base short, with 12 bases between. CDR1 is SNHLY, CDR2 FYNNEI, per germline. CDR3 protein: CASRSGHFQETQYF. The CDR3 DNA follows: TGTGCCAGCAGATCGGGACACTTCCAAGAGACCCAGTACTTC.

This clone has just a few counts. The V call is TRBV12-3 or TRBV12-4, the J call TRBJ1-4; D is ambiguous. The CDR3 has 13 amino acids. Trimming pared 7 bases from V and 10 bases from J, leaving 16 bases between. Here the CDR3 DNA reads TGTGCCAGCACCCTAGGAATAACGAGAAAACTGTTTTTT. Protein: CASTLGITRKLFF.

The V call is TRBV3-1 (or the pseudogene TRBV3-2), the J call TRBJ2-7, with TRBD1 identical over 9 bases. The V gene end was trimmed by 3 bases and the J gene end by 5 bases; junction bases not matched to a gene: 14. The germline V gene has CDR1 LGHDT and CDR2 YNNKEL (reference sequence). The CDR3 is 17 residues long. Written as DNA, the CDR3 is TGTGCCAGCAGCCATGCCCACCTCGTACGGGACAGGGACGAGCAGTACTTC. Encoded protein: CASSHAHLVRDRDEQYF.